A single sample gave rise to the 25 T cell receptor beta chains below, sequenced in a study of beta chain features in type 1 diabetes. Isolated RNA was reverse transcribed in full, so expressed TCRB transcripts were sequenced. Assay used: immunoSEQ multiplex PCR; TCRdb lists only in-frame clones, some missing. This table holds 95,000 to 110,000 clones, under 30% found once. Findings and caveats of the study: Patients with Type 1 diabetes showed moderately but significantly shorter TCRB CDR3s in all four CD4+ subsets.

Their specific antigens are unknown. Sequencing input: central memory CD4+ T cells from blood. Source of these receptors: a woman aged 18 to 35 with type 1 diabetes.

The V gene is TRBV18, the J gene TRBJ1-4, with 9 bases that match TRBD1. The CDR3 spans 15 residues. The germline V gene has CDR1 KGHSH and CDR2 LQKENI. Germline trimming cut 4 bases from V and 8 bases from J; bases unmatched to any gene: 8. CDR3: CASSQPGTGSEKLFF. Written as DNA, the CDR3 is TGTGCCAGCTCACAACCCGGGACAGGGTCGGAAAAACTGTTTTTT.

This chain joins TRBV2 and TRBJ2-1, with 7 nucleotides matching TRBD1. J lost 7 bases, V lost 7 bases, and 7 bases had no gene match. The CDR3 loop spans 13 amino acids. CDR1 and CDR2 from the germline V gene are SNHLY and FYNNEI. The CDR3 spells CASTRQQGNEQFF. DNA of the CDR3: TGTGCCAGCACCCGCCAACAGGGGAATGAGCAGTTCTTC.

In its sample, this clone was seen a few times. The chain uses TRBV19 and TRBJ2-3; D is possibly TRBD1 (6 bases). This CDR3 is built from 13 residues. V was shortened by 9 bases and J by 3 bases, with 13 bases between the two germline ends. Per germline, CDR1 LNHDA and CDR2 SQIVND (reference sequence). Here the CDR3 DNA reads TGTGCCAGCGCGACAGGAAGTACAGATACGCAGTATTTT. As protein: CASATGSTDTQYF.

This clone was counted between two and nine times. This chain joins TRBV29-1 and TRBJ2-3, with D unresolved. Trimming removed 4 bases at V and 0 bases at J, with 17 bases between. The CDR3 is 16 amino acids. CDR1 SQVTM and CDR2 ANQGSEA come from the germline V gene. In DNA, the CDR3 is TGCAGCGTTGTCGTCGCCTACCGCACTAGCACAGATACGCAGTATTTT. Protein product: CSVVVAYRTSTDTQYF.

The chain combines TRBV6-5 with TRBJ1-3, with D perhaps TRBD1 (5 bases). The CDR3 is 13 amino acids. V lost 6 bases, J lost 0 bases, and 6 bases lay in between. CDR1 is MNHEY, CDR2 SVGAGI, per germline. This CDR3 reads CASRRGSGNTIYF. DNA for the CDR3: TGTGCCAGCAGAAGGGGCTCTGGAAACACCATATATTTT.

The sample holds a few counts of this clone. The gene calls are TRBV18 and TRBJ1-2; D is unclear. V dropped 6 bases and J dropped 3 bases, with 11 bases sitting between them. Germline CDR1 reads KGHSH; CDR2 reads LQKENI. There are 13 residues in the CDR3. DNA for the CDR3: TGTGCCAGCTCCGCCCGGAGCGACTATGGCTACACCTTC. Translating it yields CASSARSDYGYTF.

The chain links TRBV12-5 to TRBJ1-1; TRBD1 aligns across 7 bases. The CDR3 extends over 14 amino acids. The germline CDR1 and CDR2 sequences are LGHNT and FRNRAP. The trim removed 2 bases at V and 8 bases at J, leaving 8 bases unmatched. The CDR3 spells CASGLSAGQAEAFF. The CDR3 DNA is TGTGCTAGTGGTTTGTCGGCAGGACAGGCCGAAGCTTTCTTT. The variable domain in full, with the rest retrieved from reference TRBV12-5 and TRBJ1-1, is DARVTQTPRHKVTEMGQEVTMRCQPILGHNTVFWYRQTMMQGLELLAYFRNRAPLDDSGMPKDRFSAEMPDATLATLKIQPSEPRDSAVYFCASGLSAGQAEAFFGQGTRLTVV.

The chain couples TRBV2 to TRBJ2-5, with a possible D match to TRBD2 (6 bases). Germline V gene sequence: CDR1 SNHLY, CDR2 FYNNEI. Trimming left V 6 bases short and J 5 bases short, with 22 bases between. This CDR3 is 16 amino acids long. CDR3 loop: CASRGLGRRASETQYF. CDR3 DNA: TGTGCCAGCAGGGGGCTTGGGCGGAGGGCCTCGGAGACCCAGTACTTC.

The chain carries TRBV11-2 and TRBJ2-1, with D possibly TRBD1 on 5 matching bases. Germline V gene lookup returns CDR1 SGHAT and CDR2 FQNNGV. Trimming left V 5 bases short and J 1 base short, with 12 bases between. The CDR3 has 15 amino acids. The CDR3, as DNA: TGTGCCAGCAGCATCGCCCAGGGATCCTACAATGAGCAGTTCTTC. Its translation is CASSIAQGSYNEQFF.

In its sample, this clone was seen a few times. This sequence joins TRBV7-2 and TRBJ1-2, with 7 bases identical to TRBD1. The CDR3 consists of 15 residues. V dropped 5 bases and J dropped 4; count of bases not matched to a gene: 10. Germline V gene lookup returns CDR1 SGHTA and CDR2 FQGNSA. Here the CDR3 reads CASSPTGTASYGYTF. CDR3 bases: TGTGCCAGCAGCCCCACCGGGACAGCCTCCTATGGCTACACCTTC.

V gene TRBV5-4 combines with J gene TRBJ2-1, with 9 bases fitting TRBD2. CDR1 is SGHNT and CDR2 is YYREEE in the germline V gene (reference sequence). The CDR3 covers 16 residues. With V trimmed by 3 bases and J by 8 bases, 12 bases remained unmatched. The DNA of the CDR3 is TGTGCCAGCAGCTCCGGGGGGACTAGCCCCCGTGATGAGCAGTTCTTC. Translation gives CASSSGGTSPRDEQFF.

This clone was counted only a few times. The chain is built from TRBV6-1 and TRBJ1-4; D is undetermined. The CDR3 has 14 amino acids. CDR1 and CDR2 from the germline V gene are MNHNS and SASEGT. V was cut by 6 bases and J by 6 bases, with 14 bases left in between. The DNA for the CDR3 is TGTGCCAGCAGCCTGCTCCTCGGGGATGAAAAACTGTTTTTT. Protein sequence: CASSLLLGDEKLFF.

This chain joins TRBV11-2 and TRBJ2-5, with 7 bases that match TRBD2. Germline CDR1 SGHAT, CDR2 FQNNGV. The CDR3 has 14 amino acids. Germline trimming cut 5 bases from V and 3 bases from J; bases unmatched to any gene: 6. In DNA form, the CDR3 reads TGTGCCAGCAGCCCATTGAGCGGGAAAGAGACCCAGTACTTC. This codes for CASSPLSGKETQYF.

This clone was picked up a small number of times. The gene calls are TRBV27 and TRBJ2-5; 7 nucleotides match TRBD1. Trimming at V came to 6 bases and at J to 6 bases, leaving 7 bases not matched to a gene. Looked up from germline, CDR1 is MNHEY and CDR2 is SMNVEV (reference sequence). The CDR3 runs to 13 residues. The CDR3 bases are TGTGCCAGCAGCCGTGACAGGGAGCAGACCCAGTACTTC. The encoded protein is CASSRDREQTQYF.

The V and J genes are TRBV28 and TRBJ2-7; a possible D gene is TRBD2 (7 bases). V shed 5 bases and J shed 2 bases, with 13 bases lying between them. This CDR3 is 14 amino acids long. Germline-derived CDR1 and CDR2 are MDHEN and SYDVKM. CDR3 sequence reads: CASSHGGAPYEQYF. CDR3 in DNA: TGTGCCAGCAGTCATGGGGGGGCTCCCTACGAGCAGTACTTC.

V usage is TRBV30 and J usage is TRBJ1-5; D perhaps matches TRBD1 (6 bases). Trimming took 5 bases from V and 2 from J, leaving 10 bases between them. Germline assignment: CDR1 GTSNPN and CDR2 SVGIG (reference sequence). The CDR3 extends over 13 amino acids. In DNA, the CDR3 is TGTGCCTGGGGAAACAGGGGCAATCAGCCCCAGCATTTT. Translation: CAWGNRGNQPQHF.

The V and J genes are TRBV18 and TRBJ2-1; D possibly corresponds to TRBD2 (5 bases). There are 16 residues in the CDR3. Per germline, CDR1 KGHSH and CDR2 LQKENI. The germline V and J ends were trimmed by 3 bases and 0 bases, with 12 bases remaining between them. CDR3 sequence: CASSPPGLSSYNEQFF. CDR3 DNA sequence: TGTGCCAGCTCACCCCCCGGACTGAGCTCCTACAATGAGCAGTTCTTC.

The chain is built from TRBV9 and TRBJ2-1, with D maybe TRBD2 (6 bases). CDR3 length: 17 amino acids. The V and J ends lost 0 bases and 7 bases respectively, with 20 bases between them. From germline, CDR1 is SGDLS and CDR2 YYNGEE. The CDR3 region is CASSVALGGGQSNEQFF. CDR3 nucleotide sequence: TGTGCCAGCAGCGTAGCCCTAGGAGGAGGGCAGTCGAATGAGCAGTTCTTC.

This chain uses TRBV30 with TRBJ1-2; 7 bases are a match to TRBD1. This CDR3 is 12 amino acids long. V dropped 2 bases and J dropped 14; count of bases not matched to a gene: 11. The germline V gene has CDR1 GTSNPN and CDR2 SVGIG (reference sequence). In DNA, the CDR3 is TGTGCCTGGAGTCTGGACAGGTTTGAAAATACCTTC. Translating it yields CAWSLDRFENTF. The variable domain in full, with the rest retrieved from reference TRBV30 and TRBJ1-2, is SQTIHQWPATLVQPVGSPLSLECTVEGTSNPNLYWYRQAAGRGLQLLFYSVGIGQISSEVPQNLSASRPQDRQFILSSKKLLLSDSGFYLCAWSLDRFENTFGSGTRLTVV.

This clone was counted between two and nine times. The rearrangement links TRBV10-3 to TRBJ1-2; D is ambiguous. Trimming removed 8 bases at V and 1 base at J, with 8 bases between. This CDR3 is 12 amino acids long. CDR1 is ENHRY, CDR2 SYGVKD, per germline. CDR3 sequence reads: CAISENNYGYTF. The CDR3 DNA sequence: TGTGCCATCTCGGAGAATAACTATGGCTACACCTTC.

This clone was seen a handful of times. The rearrangement uses TRBV28 and TRBJ2-1; TRBD2 matches 7 bases. V lost 9 bases to trimming and J lost 8 bases; unmatched junction nucleotides: 4. CDR3 length: 11 amino acids. Germline V gene lookup returns CDR1 MDHEN and CDR2 SYDVKM. CDR3 DNA: TGTGCCAGTTTCCGGGGGGATGAGCAGTTCTTC. Translated: CASFRGDEQFF. Looking up the rest from reference TRBV28 and TRBJ2-1 gives the full variable domain: DVKVTQSSRYLVKRTGEKVFLECVQDMDHENMFWYRQDPGLGLRLIYFSYDVKMKEKGDIPEGYSVSREKKERFSLILESASTNQTSMYLCASFRGDEQFFGPGTRLTVL.

The CDR3 region has the DNA TGTGCCAGCAGCTTAGCGTGGGGGGGGACAGATACGCAGTATTTT. The encoded protein is CASSLAWGGTDTQYF. V usage is TRBV11-2 and J usage is TRBJ2-3; 7 positions match TRBD2. Germline-derived CDR1 and CDR2 are SGHAT and FQNNGV. This CDR3 spans 15 amino acids. Trimming took 1 base from V and 3 from J; bases not matched to a gene: 4.

V gene TRBV18 combines with J gene TRBJ1-1, with D tentatively TRBD1 (5 bases). Trimming removed 6 bases at V and 6 bases at J, with 17 bases between. The germline V gene has CDR1 KGHSH and CDR2 LQKENI. The CDR3 totals 14 residues. The CDR3 DNA reads as TGTGCCAGCTCCCCTAATACAGGACGTGCTGAAGCTTTCTTT. This sequence encodes CASSPNTGRAEAFF. Looking up the rest from reference TRBV18 and TRBJ1-1 gives the full variable domain: NAGVMQNPRHLVRRRGQEARLRCSPMKGHSHVYWYRQLPEEGLKFMVYLQKENIIDESGMPKERFSAEFPKEGPSILRIQQVVRGDSAAYFCASSPNTGRAEAFFGQGTRLTVV.

This chain joins TRBV2 and TRBJ2-5; the D is unclear. The V end lost 4 bases, the J end lost 7 bases, and 16 bases lay between the germline ends. This CDR3 has 14 amino acids. Germline V gives CDR1 SNHLY, CDR2 FYNNEI. The CDR3 nucleotides read TGTGCCAGCAGTGGGAGCGCGAGAGGTGGGACCCAGTACTTC. Encoded protein: CASSGSARGGTQYF.

V usage is TRBV2 and J usage is TRBJ1-5; D may be TRBD1 (5 bases). CDR3 length: 14 amino acids. V was shortened by 6 bases and J by 6 bases, with 15 bases between the two germline ends. Germline CDR1 reads SNHLY; CDR2 reads FYNNEI. The CDR3 reads CASSPPGGGQPQHF. CDR3 DNA: TGTGCCAGCAGCCCCCCGGGGGGTGGTCAGCCCCAGCATTTT.